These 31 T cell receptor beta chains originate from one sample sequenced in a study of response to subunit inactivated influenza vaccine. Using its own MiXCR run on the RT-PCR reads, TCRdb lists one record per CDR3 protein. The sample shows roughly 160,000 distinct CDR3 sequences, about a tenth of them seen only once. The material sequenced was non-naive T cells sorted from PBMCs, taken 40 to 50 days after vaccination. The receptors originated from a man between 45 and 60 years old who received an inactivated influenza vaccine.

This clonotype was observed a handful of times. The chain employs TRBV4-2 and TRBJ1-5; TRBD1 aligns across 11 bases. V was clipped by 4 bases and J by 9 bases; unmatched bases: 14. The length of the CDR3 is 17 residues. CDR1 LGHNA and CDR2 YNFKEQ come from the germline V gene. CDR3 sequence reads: CASSRQGGTGGFGPQHF. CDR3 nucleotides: TGTGCCAGCAGCCGGCAGGGGGGGACAGGGGGATTTGGGCCCCAGCATTTT.

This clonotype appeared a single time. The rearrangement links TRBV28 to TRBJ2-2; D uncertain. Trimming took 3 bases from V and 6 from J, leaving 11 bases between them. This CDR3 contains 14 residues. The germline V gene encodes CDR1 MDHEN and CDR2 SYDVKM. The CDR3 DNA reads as TGTGCCAGCAGTTTCCTTTTTATGGCCGGGGAGCTGTTTTTT. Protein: CASSFLFMAGELFF.

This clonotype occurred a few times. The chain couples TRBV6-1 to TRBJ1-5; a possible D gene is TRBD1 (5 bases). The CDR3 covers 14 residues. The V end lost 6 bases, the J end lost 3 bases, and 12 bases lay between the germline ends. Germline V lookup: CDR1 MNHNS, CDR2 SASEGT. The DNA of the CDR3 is TGTGCCAGCAGCCGGGACGGCACCAATCAGCCCCAGCATTTT. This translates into CASSRDGTNQPQHF.

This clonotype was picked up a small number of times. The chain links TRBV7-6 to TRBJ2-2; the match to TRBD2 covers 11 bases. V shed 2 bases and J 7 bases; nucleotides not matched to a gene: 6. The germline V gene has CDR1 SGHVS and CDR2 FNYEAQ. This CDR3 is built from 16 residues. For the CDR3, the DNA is TGTGCCAGCAGCTTAACCAAGACTAGCGGGATCGGGGAGCTGTTTTTT. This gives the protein CASSLTKTSGIGELFF.

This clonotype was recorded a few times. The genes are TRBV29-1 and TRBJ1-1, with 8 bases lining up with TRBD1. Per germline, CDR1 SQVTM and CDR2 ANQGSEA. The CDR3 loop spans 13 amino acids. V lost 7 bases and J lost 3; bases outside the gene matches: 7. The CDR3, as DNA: TGCAGCGCACGTCAGGACAGGGACACTGAAGCTTTCTTT. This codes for CSARQDRDTEAFF.

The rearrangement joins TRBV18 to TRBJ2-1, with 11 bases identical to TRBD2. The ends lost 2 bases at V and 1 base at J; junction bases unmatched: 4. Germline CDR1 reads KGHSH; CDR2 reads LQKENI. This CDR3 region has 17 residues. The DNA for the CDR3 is TGTGCCAGCTCACCAACTAGCGGGGGAATTTCCTACAATGAGCAGTTCTTC. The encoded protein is CASSPTSGGISYNEQFF.

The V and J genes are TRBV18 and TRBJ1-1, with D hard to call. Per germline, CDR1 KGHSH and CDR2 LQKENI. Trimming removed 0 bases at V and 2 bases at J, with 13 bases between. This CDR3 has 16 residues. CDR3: CASSPPTQVANTEAFF. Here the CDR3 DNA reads TGTGCCAGCTCACCACCGACGCAGGTCGCCAACACTGAAGCTTTCTTT.

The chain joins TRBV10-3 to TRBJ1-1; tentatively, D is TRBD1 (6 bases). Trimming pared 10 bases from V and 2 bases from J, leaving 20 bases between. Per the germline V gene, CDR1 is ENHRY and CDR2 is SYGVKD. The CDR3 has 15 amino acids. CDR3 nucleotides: TGTGCCACGATCAAGGACCCGGGACAAAACACTGAAGCTTTCTTT. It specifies CATIKDPGQNTEAFF.

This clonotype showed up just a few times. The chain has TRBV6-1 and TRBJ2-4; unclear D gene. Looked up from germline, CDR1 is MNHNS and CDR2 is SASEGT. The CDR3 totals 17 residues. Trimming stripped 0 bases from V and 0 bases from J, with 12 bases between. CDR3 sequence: CASSEAGPSKAKNIQYF. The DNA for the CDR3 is TGTGCCAGCAGTGAAGCCGGTCCCTCGAAAGCCAAAAACATTCAGTACTTC.

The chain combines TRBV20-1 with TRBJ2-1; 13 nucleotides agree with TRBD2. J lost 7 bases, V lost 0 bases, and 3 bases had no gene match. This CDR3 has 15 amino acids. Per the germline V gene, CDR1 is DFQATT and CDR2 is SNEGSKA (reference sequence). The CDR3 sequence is CSARDGLAGVNEQFF. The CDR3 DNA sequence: TGCAGTGCTAGAGATGGACTAGCGGGGGTGAATGAGCAGTTCTTC.

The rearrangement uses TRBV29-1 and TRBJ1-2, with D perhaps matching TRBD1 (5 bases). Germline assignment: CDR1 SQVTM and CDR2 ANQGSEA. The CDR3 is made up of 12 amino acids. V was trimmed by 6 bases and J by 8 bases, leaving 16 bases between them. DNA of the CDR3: TGCAGCGTGTGGACACCCCGGTGGGGCTACACCTTC. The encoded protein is CSVWTPRWGYTF.

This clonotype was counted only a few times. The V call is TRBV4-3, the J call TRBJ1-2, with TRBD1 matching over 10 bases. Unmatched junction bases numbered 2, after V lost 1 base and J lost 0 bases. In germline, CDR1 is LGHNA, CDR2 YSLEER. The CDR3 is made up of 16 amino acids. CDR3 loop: CASSQGQGAANYGYTF. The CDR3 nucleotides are TGCGCCAGCAGCCAAGGACAGGGGGCGGCTAACTATGGCTACACCTTC.

The CDR3 reads CASSQDVGQGYGYTF. CDR3 nucleotide sequence: TGTGCCAGCAGCCAAGACGTAGGACAGGGTTATGGCTACACCTTC. The chain has TRBV14 and TRBJ1-2; TRBD1 matches 8 bases. CDR3 size: 15 residues. CDR1 and CDR2 (germline): SGHDN, FVKESK. The junction had 5 bases not matched to a gene; V was cut back by 0 bases and J by 5 bases. Complete variable domain (other parts from reference TRBV14 and TRBJ1-2): EAGVTQFPSHSVIEKGQTVTLRCDPISGHDNLYWYRRVMGKEIKFLLHFVKESKQDESGMPNNRFLAERTGGTYSTLKVQPAELEDSGVYFCASSQDVGQGYGYTFGSGTRLTVV.

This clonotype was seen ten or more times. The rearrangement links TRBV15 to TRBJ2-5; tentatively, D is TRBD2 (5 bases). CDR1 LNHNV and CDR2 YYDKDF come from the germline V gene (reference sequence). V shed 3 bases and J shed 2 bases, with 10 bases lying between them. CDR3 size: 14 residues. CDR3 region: CATSSTGDQETQYF. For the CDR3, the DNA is TGTGCCACCAGCAGTACCGGGGATCAAGAGACCCAGTACTTC.

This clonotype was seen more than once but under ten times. This chain's CDR3 is CASSRGGSNTEAFF. The CDR3 DNA sequence: TGTGCCAGCAGTCGGGGGGGCTCGAACACTGAAGCTTTCTTT. The chain couples TRBV28 to TRBJ1-1; TRBD1 might be the D (6 bases). V lost 5 bases and J 1 base, leaving 11 bases between the germline ends. The V gene's germline CDR1 is MDHEN and CDR2 SYDVKM. This CDR3 has 14 amino acids. The full variable domain, rest sourced from reference TRBV28 and TRBJ1-1, is DVKVTQSSRYLVKRTGEKVFLECVQDMDHENMFWYRQDPGLGLRLIYFSYDVKMKEKGDIPEGYSVSREKKERFSLILESASTNQTSMYLCASSRGGSNTEAFFGQGTRLTVV.

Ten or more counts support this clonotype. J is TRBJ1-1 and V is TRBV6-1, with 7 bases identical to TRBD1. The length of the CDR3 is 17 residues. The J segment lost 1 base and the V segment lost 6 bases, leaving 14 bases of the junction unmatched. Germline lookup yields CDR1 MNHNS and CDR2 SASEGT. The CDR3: CASSLRGTAGTNTEAFF. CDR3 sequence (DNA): TGTGCCAGCAGCCTCAGGGGGACGGCGGGGACGAACACTGAAGCTTTCTTT.

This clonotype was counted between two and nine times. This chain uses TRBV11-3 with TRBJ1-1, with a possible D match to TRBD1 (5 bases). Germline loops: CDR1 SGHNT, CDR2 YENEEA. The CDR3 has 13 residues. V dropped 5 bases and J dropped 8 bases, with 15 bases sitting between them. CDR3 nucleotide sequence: TGTGCCAGCAGCGCAGGGACGGCTGGGGAAGCTTTCTTT. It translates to CASSAGTAGEAFF.

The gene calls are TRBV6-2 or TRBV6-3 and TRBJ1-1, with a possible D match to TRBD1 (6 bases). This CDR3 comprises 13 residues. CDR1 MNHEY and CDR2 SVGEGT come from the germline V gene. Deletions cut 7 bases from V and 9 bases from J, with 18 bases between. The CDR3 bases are TGTGCCAGCAAGAGACAGGCGACGGTAAAAGCTTTCTTT. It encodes CASKRQATVKAFF.

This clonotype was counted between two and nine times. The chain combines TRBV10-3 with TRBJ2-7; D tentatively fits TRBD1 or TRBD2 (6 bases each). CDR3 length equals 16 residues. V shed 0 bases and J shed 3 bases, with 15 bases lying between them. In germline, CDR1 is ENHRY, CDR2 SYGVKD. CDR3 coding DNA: TGTGCCATCAGTGAGTCGGGCCGGGGGCGCGTCTACGAGCAGTACTTC. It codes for CAISESGRGRVYEQYF.

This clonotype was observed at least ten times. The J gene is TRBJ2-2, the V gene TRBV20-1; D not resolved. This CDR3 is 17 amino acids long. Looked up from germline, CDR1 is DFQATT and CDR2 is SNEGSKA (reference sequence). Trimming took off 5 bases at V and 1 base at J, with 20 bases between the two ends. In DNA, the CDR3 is TGCAGTGCTTTACCCTTAGCTCTCGACTTGAACACCGGGGAGCTGTTTTTT. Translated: CSALPLALDLNTGELFF.

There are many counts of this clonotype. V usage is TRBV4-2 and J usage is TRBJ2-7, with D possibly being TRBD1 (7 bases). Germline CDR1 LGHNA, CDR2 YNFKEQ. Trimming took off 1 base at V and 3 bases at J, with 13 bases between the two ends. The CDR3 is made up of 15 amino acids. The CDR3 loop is CASSQGGRGDYEQYF. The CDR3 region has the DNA TGTGCCAGCAGCCAAGGCGGCAGGGGGGACTACGAGCAGTACTTC.

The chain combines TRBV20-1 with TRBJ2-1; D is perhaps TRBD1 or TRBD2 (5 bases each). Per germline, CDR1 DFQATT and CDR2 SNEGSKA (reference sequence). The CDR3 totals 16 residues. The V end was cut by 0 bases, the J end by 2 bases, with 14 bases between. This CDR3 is CSARDVRGETYNEQFF. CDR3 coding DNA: TGCAGTGCTAGAGATGTTCGAGGGGAAACCTACAATGAGCAGTTCTTC.

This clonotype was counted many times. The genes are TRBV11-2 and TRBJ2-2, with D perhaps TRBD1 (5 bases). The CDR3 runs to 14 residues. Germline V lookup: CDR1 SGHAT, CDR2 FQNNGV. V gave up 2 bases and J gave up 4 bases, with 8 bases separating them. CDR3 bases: TGTGCCAGCAGCTTACAGGGCGCCACCGGGGAGCTGTTTTTT. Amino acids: CASSLQGATGELFF.

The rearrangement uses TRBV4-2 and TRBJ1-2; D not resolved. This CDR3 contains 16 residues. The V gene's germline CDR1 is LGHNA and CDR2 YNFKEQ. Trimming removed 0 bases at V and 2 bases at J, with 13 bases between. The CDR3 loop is CASSQDEGSKNYGYTF. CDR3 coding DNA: TGTGCCAGCAGCCAAGACGAGGGATCAAAAAACTATGGCTACACCTTC.

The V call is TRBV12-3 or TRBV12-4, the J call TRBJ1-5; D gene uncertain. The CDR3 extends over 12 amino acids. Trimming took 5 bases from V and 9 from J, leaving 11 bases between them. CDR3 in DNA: TGTGCCAGCAGTCCATCAGCACCGCCCCAGCATTTT. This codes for CASSPSAPPQHF.

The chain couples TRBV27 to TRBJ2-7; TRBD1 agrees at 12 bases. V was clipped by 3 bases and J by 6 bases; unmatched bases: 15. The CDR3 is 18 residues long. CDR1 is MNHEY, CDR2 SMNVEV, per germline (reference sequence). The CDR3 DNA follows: TGTGCCAGCAGTTTCCAGGGGACAGGGGGCTTAATTACCCTCGAGCAGTACTTC. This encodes CASSFQGTGGLITLEQYF.

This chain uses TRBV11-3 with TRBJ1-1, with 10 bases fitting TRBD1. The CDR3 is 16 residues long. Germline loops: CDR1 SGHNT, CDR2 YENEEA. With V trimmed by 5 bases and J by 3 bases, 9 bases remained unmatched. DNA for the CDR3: TGTGCCAGCAGCCCCGGGACAGGGGACCCGGACACTGAAGCTTTCTTT. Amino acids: CASSPGTGDPDTEAFF. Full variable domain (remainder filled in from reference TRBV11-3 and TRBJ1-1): EAGVVQSPRYKIIEKKQPVAFWCNPISGHNTLYWYLQNLGQGPELLIRYENEEAVDDSQLPKDRFSAERLKGVDSTLKIQPAELGDSAVYLCASSPGTGDPDTEAFFGQGTRLTVV.

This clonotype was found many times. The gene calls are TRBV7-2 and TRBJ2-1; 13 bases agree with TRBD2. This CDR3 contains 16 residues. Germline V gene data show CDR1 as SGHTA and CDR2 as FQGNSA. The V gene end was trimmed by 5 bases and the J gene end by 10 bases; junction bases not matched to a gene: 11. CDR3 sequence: CASSRRGLAGVREQFF. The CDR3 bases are TGTGCCAGCAGCCGCAGAGGACTAGCGGGAGTTCGCGAGCAGTTCTTC.

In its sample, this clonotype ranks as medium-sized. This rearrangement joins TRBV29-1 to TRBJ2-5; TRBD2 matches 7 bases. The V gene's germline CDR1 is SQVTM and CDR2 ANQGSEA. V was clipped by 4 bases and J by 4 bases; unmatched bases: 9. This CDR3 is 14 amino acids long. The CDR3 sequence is CSVAERGVGETQYF. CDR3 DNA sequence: TGCAGCGTTGCGGAACGGGGGGTCGGAGAGACCCAGTACTTC.

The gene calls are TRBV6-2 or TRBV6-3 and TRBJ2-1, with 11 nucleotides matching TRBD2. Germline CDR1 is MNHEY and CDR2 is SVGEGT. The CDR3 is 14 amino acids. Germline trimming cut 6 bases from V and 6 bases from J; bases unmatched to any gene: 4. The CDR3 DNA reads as TGTGCCAGCAGACCTGGACTAGCGGGCAATGAGCAGTTCTTC. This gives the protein CASRPGLAGNEQFF.

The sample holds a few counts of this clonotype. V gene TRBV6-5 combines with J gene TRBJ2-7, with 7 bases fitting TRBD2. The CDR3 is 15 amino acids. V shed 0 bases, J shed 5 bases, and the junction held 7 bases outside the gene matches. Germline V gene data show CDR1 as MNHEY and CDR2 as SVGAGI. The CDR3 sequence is CASSYSGGGFNEQYF. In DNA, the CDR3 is TGTGCCAGCAGTTACTCGGGGGGAGGGTTTAACGAGCAGTACTTC.